This T cell receptor (beta chain) was recovered during a study of blood T cell repertoires in COVID-19. Overall study context: Spain, Italy and the United States supplied samples that represented acute and convalescent COVID-19. PBMCs, B-cell-depleted T cells, or T cells were the source of the cDNA or gDNA that made up the material.

V was trimmed by 3 bases and J by 6 bases, leaving 15 bases between them. Germline V lookup: CDR1 GTSNPN, CDR2 SVGIG (reference sequence). The CDR3 consists of 14 residues. Per the original data handling: Reference gene primer amplification in the assay estimated nucleated cell counts. Data came from immunoSEQ multiplex PCR; TCRdb stores just in-frame clones and leaves some out. That table gives V, J and clone size, and the DNA gave D and trimming. The data hold about 210,000 clones, with almost 90% observed a single time. The sequencing input was peripheral blood. The chain couples TRBV30 to TRBJ2-1; the D gene is possibly TRBD2 (6 bases). This TCR derives from a man between 18 and 35 years old with active or convalescent COVID-19. As DNA, the CDR3 is TGTGCCTGGAGAGTCCGGGAGAGACTCAATGAGCAGTTCTTC. It encodes CAWRVRERLNEQFF.